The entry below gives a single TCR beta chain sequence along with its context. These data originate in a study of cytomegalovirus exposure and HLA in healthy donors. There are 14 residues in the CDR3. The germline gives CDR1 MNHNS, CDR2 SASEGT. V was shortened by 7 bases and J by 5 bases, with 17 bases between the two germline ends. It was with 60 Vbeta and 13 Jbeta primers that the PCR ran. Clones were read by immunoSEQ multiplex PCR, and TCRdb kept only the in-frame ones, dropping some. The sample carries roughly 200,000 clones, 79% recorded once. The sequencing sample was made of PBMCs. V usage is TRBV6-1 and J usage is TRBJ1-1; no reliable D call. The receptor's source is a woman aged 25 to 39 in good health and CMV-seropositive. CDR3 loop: CASNRPEGYTEAFF. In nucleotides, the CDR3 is TGTGCCAGCAATAGGCCAGAGGGTTATACTGAAGCTTTCTTT.